This is a list of T cell receptor beta chains from one sample in a study of T cells in Graves' hyperthyroidism and ophthalmopathy. TCRdb ran MiXCR on the multiplex PCR reads and lists one entry per CDR3 protein. Among some 420,000 distinct CDR3 sequences listed, roughly an eighth were seen once. The material sequenced was blood. These receptors came from a woman aged 18-29 years with Graves' hyperthyroidism. The CDR3 runs from the conserved cysteine through the conserved F or W. A D gene is named only where the DNA matches it firmly. Clone size is not always given. Where it is, it says once, few, many or a class for expanded clones.

CDR3aa,CDR3nt,v_gene,len,j_gene,d_gene,abundance
CSARRDSGGTEAFF,TGCAGTGCTAGAAGGGACAGCGGGGGCACTGAAGCTTTCTTT,TRBV20-1,14,TRBJ1-1,TRBD1,many
CAISGTGGDNSPLHF,TGTGCCATCAGCGGGACAGGGGGAGATAATTCACCCCTCCACTTT,TRBV10-3,15,TRBJ1-6,TRBD1,NA
CASKRAETVNQPQHF,TGTGCCAGCAAAAGAGCCGAGACAGTCAATCAGCCCCAGCATTTT,TRBV28,15,TRBJ1-5,NA,few
CSALDSSSAQYF,TGCAGTGCTTTGGACAGTTCATCAGCCCAGTACTTC,TRBV20-1,12,TRBJ2-5,NA,NA
CASSPRGTRSQPQHF,TGTGCCAGCAGTCCGAGGGGGACCCGTAGTCAGCCCCAGCATTTT,TRBV12-3/TRBV12-4,15,TRBJ1-5,NA,many
CASSEIGEGGLDEQFF,TGTGCCAGCAGTGAAATCGGAGAGGGGGGGTTGGATGAGCAGTTCTTC,TRBV6-1,16,TRBJ2-1,NA,many
CASSLPIRGSEEQFF,TGTGCCAGCTCACTACCGATTCGGGGGAGCGAGGAGCAGTTCTTC,TRBV18,15,TRBJ2-1,NA,NA
CASSQLAGAGDTQYF,TGTGCCAGCAGCCAACTAGCGGGAGCTGGAGATACGCAGTATTTT,TRBV7-9,15,TRBJ2-3,TRBD2,many
CASSPVATSSSYEQYF,TGCGCCAGCAGCCCGGTGGCGACTTCGAGCTCCTACGAGCAGTACTTC,TRBV4-1,16,TRBJ2-7,NA,many
CASSETGGTTDTQYF,TGTGCCAGCAGTGAAACAGGGGGAACCACAGATACGCAGTATTTT,TRBV6-1,15,TRBJ2-3,TRBD1,many
CASSLSYVRTTYEQYF,TGTGCCAGCAGTTTATCGTATGTCAGAACAACCTACGAGCAGTACTTC,TRBV27,16,TRBJ2-7,NA,many
CASSAGQALFF,TGTGCCAGCAGTGCGGGACAGGCGCTGTTTTTT,TRBV28,11,TRBJ2-2,TRBD1,NA
CASRKTSGSAGELFF,TGTGCCTCAAGGAAGACTAGCGGGAGTGCCGGGGAGCTGTTTTTT,TRBV19,15,TRBJ2-2,TRBD2,few
CASSLGGSQTEAFF,TGTGCCAGCAGCTTAGGGGGCAGCCAGACTGAAGCTTTCTTT,TRBV7-2,14,TRBJ1-1,NA,few
CASSPGTGWARARQETQYF,TGTGCCAGCAGTCCCGGGACAGGGTGGGCCAGGGCGCGCCAAGAGACCCAGTACTTC,TRBV4-2,19,TRBJ2-5,TRBD1,NA
CSARSLGTWNEQFF,TGCAGTGCTAGATCACTAGGGACCTGGAATGAGCAGTTCTTC,TRBV20-1,14,TRBJ2-1,NA,many
CASSPGGGQHYGYTF,TGTGCCAGCAGCCCCGGAGGGGGACAGCACTATGGCTACACCTTC,TRBV7-2,15,TRBJ1-2,TRBD1,many
CAISAPGDNSPLHF,TGTGCCATCAGTGCTCCAGGAGATAATTCACCCCTCCACTTT,TRBV10-3,14,TRBJ1-6,NA,NA
CASSLLRGPYEQYF,TGTGCCAGCAGTTTATTACGGGGCCCCTACGAGCAGTACTTC,TRBV6-2/TRBV6-3,14,TRBJ2-7,NA,NA
CASTGLAGAYNEQFF,TGTGCCAGCACTGGACTAGCGGGGGCCTACAATGAGCAGTTCTTC,TRBV28,15,TRBJ2-1,TRBD2,many
CAWSPPTRGLGNYGYTF,TGTGCCTGGAGCCCCCCCACCCGGGGGCTGGGTAACTATGGCTACACCTTC,TRBV30,17,TRBJ1-2,NA,few
CASSYEGISGNTIYF,TGTGCCAGCAGTTACGAGGGAATCTCTGGAAACACCATATATTTT,TRBV6-5,15,TRBJ1-3,NA,many
CASSSRGQMSQPQHF,TGTGCCAGCAGCTCCAGGGGCCAGATGAGTCAGCCCCAGCATTTT,TRBV12-3/TRBV12-4,15,TRBJ1-5,NA,many
CASSYKGGLGAKNILYF,TGTGCCAGCAGTTACAAAGGCGGGTTGGGGGCCAAAAACATTCTGTACTTC,TRBV6-2/TRBV6-3,17,TRBJ2-4,NA,NA
CATSRDGGHNQPQHF,TGTGCCACCAGCAGAGATGGGGGCCACAATCAGCCCCAGCATTTT,TRBV15,15,TRBJ1-5,NA,NA
CASSFNQPQHF,TGTGCCAGCAGCTTCAATCAGCCCCAGCATTTT,TRBV28,11,TRBJ1-5,NA,many
CSVLGGQGPGYTF,TGCAGCGTCTTGGGGGGACAGGGCCCTGGCTACACCTTC,TRBV29-1,13,TRBJ1-2,TRBD1,many
CASSSGAQGAYEQYF,TGTGCCAGCAGTTCGGGGGCGCAAGGTGCCTACGAGCAGTACTTC,TRBV28,15,TRBJ2-7,NA,many
CASSLGGTQHPEETQYF,TGCGCCAGCAGCTTGGGTGGGACTCAACACCCCGAAGAGACCCAGTACTTC,TRBV5-1,17,TRBJ2-5,NA,many
CSATSPAKRAFF,TGCAGTGCTACATCCCCCGCGAAGAGAGCTTTCTTT,TRBV20-1,12,TRBJ1-1,NA,many
CASSLAPRSGGAAYNEQFF,TGTGCTAGCAGCTTAGCCCCCCGTTCGGGAGGGGCGGCCTACAATGAGCAGTTCTTC,TRBV7-7,19,TRBJ2-1,TRBD2,few
CASSLVGTRYEQFF,TGTGCCAGCAGCTTAGTGGGGACTAGGTATGAGCAGTTCTTC,TRBV7-2,14,TRBJ2-1,TRBD2,many
CATSDLSKGPMAGELFF,TGTGCCACCAGTGACCTCAGTAAGGGACCCATGGCGGGGGAGCTGTTTTTT,TRBV24-1,17,TRBJ2-2,NA,NA
CASSRRDGASGNAIYF,TGTGCCAGCTCACGACGGGACGGAGCCTCTGGAAACGCCATATATTTT,TRBV18,16,TRBJ1-3,NA,NA
CASSLVVSASYNEQFF,TGTGCCAGCAGCTTAGTGGTTAGCGCCTCCTACAATGAGCAGTTCTTC,TRBV7-8,16,TRBJ2-1,NA,many
CSARPGTGKNTEAFF,TGCAGTGCTAGACCCGGGACAGGGAAGAACACTGAAGCTTTCTTT,TRBV20-1,15,TRBJ1-1,TRBD1,many
CASSLAGEANTGELFF,TGTGCCAGCAGCTTAGCCGGGGAGGCGAACACCGGGGAGCTGTTTTTT,TRBV7-9,16,TRBJ2-2,NA,few
CASSSMRGSGANVLTF,TGTGCCAGCAGCTCAATGAGGGGGAGCGGGGCCAACGTCCTGACTTTC,TRBV11-2,16,TRBJ2-6,NA,many
CSAREVSTDTQYF,TGCAGTGCTAGAGAGGTTAGCACAGATACGCAGTATTTT,TRBV20-1,13,TRBJ2-3,NA,NA
CASSFLAAGGELFF,TGTGCCAGCAGCTTCCTAGCAGCCGGAGGGGAGCTGTTTTTT,TRBV7-2,14,TRBJ2-2,NA,many
CASTPTSGRTDTQYF,TGTGCCAGCACCCCGACTAGCGGGAGAACAGATACGCAGTATTTT,TRBV28,15,TRBJ2-3,TRBD2,NA
CASKNRWDTEAFF,TGTGCCAGCAAAAACAGGTGGGACACTGAAGCTTTCTTT,TRBV2,13,TRBJ1-1,NA,many
CATSRSMSKSYNEQFF,TGTGCCACCAGCAGGTCAATGTCTAAATCGTACAATGAGCAGTTCTTC,TRBV15,16,TRBJ2-1,NA,NA
CASSPEEGYGYTF,TGTGCCAGCAGTCCAGAGGAGGGCTATGGCTACACCTTC,TRBV6-2/TRBV6-3,13,TRBJ1-2,NA,NA
CASSQDRGLQPQHF,TGTGCCAGCAGCCAAGACAGGGGGCTTCAGCCCCAGCATTTT,TRBV3-1,14,TRBJ1-5,TRBD1,few
CASSLETSGRGYEQFF,TGCGCCAGCAGCTTGGAGACTAGCGGGAGGGGCTATGAGCAGTTCTTC,TRBV5-1,16,TRBJ2-1,TRBD2,few
CASSLALSDILEQYF,TGTGCCAGCAGCTTAGCGTTGTCGGACATCTTAGAGCAGTACTTC,TRBV7-2,15,TRBJ2-7,NA,few